This T cell receptor (beta chain) is from a study of cytomegalovirus exposure and HLA in healthy donors. General study results and limits: Listed as cytomegalovirus-associated were over 150 TCR beta chains.

PCR was performed using 60 Vbeta and 13 Jbeta primers. Clones were read by immunoSEQ multiplex PCR, and TCRdb kept only the in-frame ones, dropping some. This sample has just over 200,000 clones, with 70% found just once. This CDR3 is built from 16 residues. V lost 4 bases and J lost 0; bases outside the gene matches: 4. Germline CDR1 and CDR2: SGHTS and YDEGEE. As to this clone: Its antigen is currently unknown.

This receptor was taken from a middle-aged man in good health and CMV-seropositive. The chain uses TRBV5-8 and TRBJ1-3; 10 bases agree with TRBD1. The sample taken for sequencing was PBMCs. CDR3 loop: CASSLRTGGSGNTIYF. The CDR3 DNA is TGTGCCAGCAGCCTAAGGACAGGGGGCTCTGGAAACACCATATATTTT.